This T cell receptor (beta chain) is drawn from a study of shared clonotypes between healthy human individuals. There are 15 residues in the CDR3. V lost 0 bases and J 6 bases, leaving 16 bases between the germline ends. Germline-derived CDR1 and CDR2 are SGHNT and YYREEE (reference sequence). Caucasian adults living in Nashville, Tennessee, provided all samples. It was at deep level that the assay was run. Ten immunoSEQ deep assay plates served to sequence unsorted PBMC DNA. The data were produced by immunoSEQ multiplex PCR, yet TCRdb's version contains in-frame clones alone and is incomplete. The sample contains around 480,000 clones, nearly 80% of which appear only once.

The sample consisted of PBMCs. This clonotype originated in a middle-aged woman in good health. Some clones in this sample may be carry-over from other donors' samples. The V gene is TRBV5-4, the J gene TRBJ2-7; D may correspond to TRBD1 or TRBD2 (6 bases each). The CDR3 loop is CASSLEGGSVREQYF. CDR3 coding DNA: TGTGCCAGCAGCTTGGAGGGGGGATCTGTGCGCGAGCAGTACTTC. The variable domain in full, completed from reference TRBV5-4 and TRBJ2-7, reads ETGVTQSPTHLIKTRGQQVTLRCSSQSGHNTVSWYQQALGQGPQFIFQYYREEENGRGNFPPRFSGLQFPNYSSELNVNALELDDSALYLCASSLEGGSVREQYFGPGTRLTVT.